Listed here are 27 T cell receptor beta chains from one sample, sequenced in a study of blood T cell repertoires in COVID-19 (dated by TCRdb to 2018 to 2021). The library relied on the immunoSEQ multiplex PCR assay. TCRdb limited this immuneACCESS table to in-frame rearrangements with V and J called. A share of clones is missing; checked studies link under half to unresolved V genes, and the rest is unexplained. The table for this sample lists fewer than 250,000 clones; 83% of them were counted only once. About 3.6% of the sample lies in the top ten. What was sequenced was PBMCs or T cells enriched from blood (not recorded which). The receptors were gathered from a woman between 40 and 55 years old who had been exposed to COVID-19.

The chain combines TRBV18 with TRBJ2-7; 8 bases align to TRBD2. Trimming took 2 bases from V and 2 from J; bases not matched to a gene: 2. This CDR3 contains 14 residues. The germline gives CDR1 KGHSH, CDR2 LQKENI. CDR3 loop: CASSPSGGTYEQYF. CDR3 DNA: TGTGCCAGCTCACCAAGCGGGGGCACCTACGAGCAGTACTTC.

This clone showed up just a few times. This chain joins TRBV4-3 and TRBJ2-3; D is perhaps TRBD1 (6 bases). V was trimmed by 5 bases and J by 0 bases, leaving 6 bases between them. CDR3 size: 13 residues. The germline V gene has CDR1 LGHNA and CDR2 YSLEER. CDR3 sequence: CASSRGSTDTQYF. CDR3 DNA sequence: TGCGCCAGCAGCAGGGGGAGCACAGATACGCAGTATTTT.

The rearrangement uses TRBV3-1 (or the pseudogene TRBV3-2) and TRBJ1-2, with 11 bases lining up with TRBD1. CDR3 length equals 14 residues. V lost 4 bases, J lost 4 bases, and 2 bases stayed unmatched. Germline loops: CDR1 LGHDT, CDR2 YNNKEL (reference sequence). Here the CDR3 DNA reads TGTGCCAGCAGCCCGGGGACAGGGGGCTATGGCTACACCTTC. As protein: CASSPGTGGYGYTF.

The chain links TRBV19 to TRBJ2-3; weak D call: TRBD1 (6 bases). The CDR3 runs to 16 residues. V dropped 4 bases and J dropped 1 base, with 15 bases sitting between them. Germline V CDR1 and CDR2: LNHDA, SQIVND (reference sequence). The CDR3 DNA reads as TGTGCCAGTAGTACGACCGGGACACTGGGCACAGATACGCAGTATTTT. It is translated as CASSTTGTLGTDTQYF.

The CDR3 region is CASSRGGGSNQPQHF. The CDR3 region has the DNA TGTGCCAGCAGCCGAGGGGGGGGAAGCAATCAGCCCCAGCATTTT. The chain couples TRBV3-1 (or the pseudogene TRBV3-2) to TRBJ1-5, with D tentatively TRBD1 (6 bases). This CDR3 contains 15 residues. Germline V gene sequence: CDR1 LGHDT, CDR2 YNNKEL (reference sequence). V dropped 4 bases and J dropped 1 base, with 11 bases sitting between them.

The rearrangement uses TRBV7-2 and TRBJ2-1; 10 bases match TRBD2. Unmatched junction bases numbered 9, after V lost 6 bases and J lost 7 bases. Germline lookup yields CDR1 SGHTA and CDR2 FQGNSA. The CDR3 has 15 amino acids. CDR3 bases: TGTGCCAGCAGTTTACTGGGACTAGCGAGGAATGAGCAGTTCTTC. Its protein is CASSLLGLARNEQFF.

This clone was picked up a small number of times. The chain carries TRBV5-1 and TRBJ2-4; no clear D gene. Per the germline V gene, CDR1 is SGHRS and CDR2 is YFSETQ. This CDR3 is 15 amino acids long. The V gene lost 0 bases and the J gene lost 0 bases, with 7 bases spanning the gap. The CDR3: CASSLEPRAKNIQYF. The CDR3 nucleotides read TGCGCCAGCAGCTTGGAACCGCGAGCCAAAAACATTCAGTACTTC.

The CDR3 here is CASSAPAGNTIYF. The CDR3 DNA follows: TGTGCCAGCAGTGCCCCGGCTGGAAACACCATATATTTT. V usage is TRBV25-1 and J usage is TRBJ1-3; no definite D call. V was trimmed by 4 bases and J by 2 bases, leaving 6 bases between them. This CDR3 spans 13 amino acids. Germline loops: CDR1 MGHDK, CDR2 SYGVNS.

The sample holds a few counts of this clone. The chain combines TRBV13 with TRBJ1-1; no clear D. V was trimmed by 5 bases and J by 4 bases, leaving 14 bases between them. CDR3 length: 14 amino acids. CDR1 is PRHDT, CDR2 FYEKMQ, per germline (reference sequence). CDR3 protein: CASSPRSLLTEAFF. The CDR3 bases are TGTGCCAGCAGCCCCCGGTCCCTGCTCACTGAAGCTTTCTTT. Filled out from reference TRBV13 and TRBJ1-1, the complete variable domain reads AAGVIQSPRHLIKEKRETATLKCYPIPRHDTVYWYQQGPGQDPQFLISFYEKMQSDKGSIPDRFSAQQFSDYHSELNMSSLELGDSALYFCASSPRSLLTEAFFGQGTRLTVV.

The gene calls are TRBV18 and TRBJ1-1, with 8 bases matching TRBD1. After removal of 4 bases from V and 3 bases from J, the junction contained 7 bases not matched to a gene. Germline CDR1 and CDR2: KGHSH and LQKENI. This CDR3 has 15 residues. The CDR3 DNA reads TGTGCCAGCTCACTTGGACAGGGTAAGGACACTGAAGCTTTCTTT. Its protein is CASSLGQGKDTEAFF.

The J gene is TRBJ2-3, the V gene TRBV2; 12 bases are a match to TRBD2. V dropped 8 bases and J dropped 6; count of bases not matched to a gene: 9. The CDR3 sequence is 15 residues long. Germline CDR1 SNHLY, CDR2 FYNNEI. CDR3 nucleotide sequence: TGTGCCAGCGGCCAACTAGCGGGGGGCTCGGATACGCAGTATTTT. Protein product: CASGQLAGGSDTQYF.

V usage is TRBV6-2 or TRBV6-3 and J usage is TRBJ1-2; no firm D call. Trimming left V 0 bases short and J 0 bases short, with 14 bases between. This CDR3 spans 17 amino acids. Germline V gene sequence: CDR1 MNHEY, CDR2 SVGEGT. The CDR3 DNA reads TGTGCCAGCAGTTACTCGATCGGGAGTCCCACTAACTATGGCTACACCTTC. Translated: CASSYSIGSPTNYGYTF.

This clone was detected only a few times. This sequence joins TRBV19 and TRBJ1-6, with TRBD1 identical over 9 bases. The CDR3 spans 15 residues. J gave up 7 bases and V 1 base, and 2 bases lay outside the gene matches. Per germline, CDR1 LNHDA and CDR2 SQIVND (reference sequence). The CDR3 spells CASSIGGQGNSPLHF. The CDR3 coding sequence is TGTGCCAGTAGTATAGGTGGACAGGGGAATTCACCCCTCCACTTT.

The chain carries TRBV9 and TRBJ2-3; TRBD2 might be the D (5 bases). The ends were cut back, 1 base at V and 0 bases at J, with 9 bases in the middle. Germline V CDR1 and CDR2: SGDLS, YYNGEE. The CDR3 length is 15 residues. DNA for the CDR3: TGTGCCAGCAGCGTAATTGGAGGAAGCACAGATACGCAGTATTTT. Translated: CASSVIGGSTDTQYF. Variable domain in full (rest from reference TRBV9 and TRBJ2-3): DSGVTQTPKHLITATGQRVTLRCSPRSGDLSVYWYQQSLDQGLQFLIQYYNGEERAKGNILERFSAQQFPDLHSELNLSSLELGDSALYFCASSVIGGSTDTQYFGPGTRLTVL.

The chain recombines TRBV11-1 with TRBJ2-3; TRBD2 agrees at 9 bases. Germline assignment: CDR1 SGHAT and CDR2 FQDESV (reference sequence). The V and J ends lost 2 bases and 3 bases, in that order; junction bases with no gene match: 3. The CDR3 covers 15 residues. The CDR3 coding sequence is TGTGCCAGCAGCTTAAAGCGGGGGGAGACAGATACGCAGTATTTT. Its translation: CASSLKRGETDTQYF.

V and J are TRBV28 and TRBJ2-7; 7 bases line up with TRBD2. The CDR3 is 15 amino acids. Looked up from germline, CDR1 is MDHEN and CDR2 is SYDVKM. V dropped 3 bases and J dropped 5; count of bases not matched to a gene: 10. CDR3 DNA sequence: TGTGCCAGCAGTTTGGTATCTAATGGGGGGGACGAGCAGTACTTC. This sequence encodes CASSLVSNGGDEQYF.

The chain couples TRBV7-9 to TRBJ2-6; 7 bases map to TRBD2. With V trimmed by 8 bases and J by 0 bases, 10 bases remained unmatched. CDR1 SEHNR and CDR2 FQNEAQ come from the germline V gene (reference sequence). The CDR3 runs 17 residues. CDR3: CASSAGLRYSGANVLTF. The CDR3 coding sequence is TGTGCCAGCTCAGCGGGACTTCGCTACTCTGGGGCCAACGTCCTGACTTTC.

This clone appeared a few times. The V and J genes are TRBV3-1 (or the pseudogene TRBV3-2) and TRBJ2-2, with D possibly TRBD2 on 7 matching bases. Per germline, CDR1 LGHDT and CDR2 YNNKEL (reference sequence). This CDR3 region has 15 residues. V lost 2 bases and J 4 bases, leaving 11 bases between the germline ends. DNA of the CDR3: TGTGCCAGCAGCCAACGGGGGGCCGGCACCGGGGAGCTGTTTTTT. Its translation: CASSQRGAGTGELFF.

In this sample, this clone turned up once. This chain uses TRBV6-1 with TRBJ1-2; 9 bases fit TRBD1. The germline V gene has CDR1 MNHNS and CDR2 SASEGT. The CDR3 is 14 residues long. The ends lost 3 bases at V and 4 bases at J; junction bases unmatched: 3. Written as DNA, the CDR3 is TGTGCCAGCAGTGACCCGGACAGGGGCTATGGCTACACCTTC. This gives the protein CASSDPDRGYGYTF.

The chain is built from TRBV25-1 and TRBJ2-1, with D hard to call. Trimming took off 2 bases at V and 0 bases at J, with 5 bases between the two ends. Germline V gene data show CDR1 as MGHDK and CDR2 as SYGVNS. CDR3 length: 14 residues. CDR3 residues: CASSEPGSYNEQFF. The CDR3, as DNA: TGTGCCAGCAGTGAACCCGGCTCCTACAATGAGCAGTTCTTC.

This clone was counted only a few times. The chain couples TRBV5-4 to TRBJ2-1; maybe TRBD2 (6 bases). CDR1 is SGHNT, CDR2 YYREEE, per germline (reference sequence). CDR3 length equals 15 residues. Deletions cut 0 bases from V and 9 bases from J, with 16 bases between. This CDR3 is CASSLGQNFGGEQFF. CDR3 bases: TGTGCCAGCAGCTTGGGACAGAATTTCGGGGGTGAGCAGTTCTTC.

The genes are TRBV5-1 and TRBJ1-2; D is perhaps TRBD1 (5 bases). V dropped 4 bases and J dropped 0 bases, with 13 bases sitting between them. The CDR3 runs to 15 residues. CDR1 and CDR2 from the germline V gene are SGHRS and YFSETQ. CDR3 DNA: TGCGCCAGCAGCCCACAGGACCACGCTAACTATGGCTACACCTTC. This codes for CASSPQDHANYGYTF.

The V call is TRBV19, the J call TRBJ2-1, with 12 bases matching TRBD2. From germline, CDR1 is LNHDA and CDR2 SQIVND (reference sequence). The length of the CDR3 is 15 residues. V trimming: 6 bases; J trimming: 8 bases; junction bases outside the gene matches: 8. This chain's CDR3 is CASRILAGGVDEQFF. The DNA for the CDR3 is TGTGCCAGTAGGATACTAGCGGGGGGTGTGGATGAGCAGTTCTTC. The entire variable domain, with the rest obtained from reference TRBV19 and TRBJ2-1, is as follows: DGGITQSPKYLFRKEGQNVTLSCEQNLNHDAMYWYRQDPGQGLRLIYYSQIVNDFQKGDIAEGYSVSREKKESFPLTVTSAQKNPTAFYLCASRILAGGVDEQFFGPGTRLTVL.

This rearrangement joins TRBV18 to TRBJ2-7, with unresolved D. Germline V gene sequence: CDR1 KGHSH, CDR2 LQKENI. The V end lost 8 bases, the J end lost 1 base, and 9 bases lay between the germline ends. The CDR3 extends over 12 amino acids. The CDR3 coding sequence is TGTGCCAGCACTCGTAAGTCCTACGAGCAGTACTTC. Its translation is CASTRKSYEQYF.

V is TRBV12-3 or TRBV12-4 and J is TRBJ2-5, with D uncertain. V was shortened by 3 bases and J by 8 bases, with 13 bases between the two germline ends. This CDR3 contains 13 residues. In nucleotides, the CDR3 is TGTGCCAGCAGTTTGGGCAAAACAGCCACCCAGTACTTC. Amino acid sequence: CASSLGKTATQYF.

This clone appeared once. This same CDR3 is encoded by further DNA sequences in the sample. The chain has TRBV28 and TRBJ1-5, with D perhaps matching TRBD1 (5 bases). V lost 2 bases to trimming and J lost 2 bases, with 10 bases between them. Germline values: CDR1 MDHEN, CDR2 SYDVKM. The CDR3 has 15 amino acids. The CDR3 DNA reads as TGTGCCAGCAGTTTAGGGGGGGGAGGCAATCAGCCCCAGCATTTT. It codes for CASSLGGGGNQPQHF.

The chain uses TRBV7-2 and TRBJ1-5, with 7 bases lining up with TRBD1. Looked up from germline, CDR1 is SGHTA and CDR2 is FQGNSA. V gave up 5 bases and J gave up 5 bases; unmatched junction bases: 3. This CDR3 is built from 13 residues. As DNA, the CDR3 is TGTGCCAGCAGCCCTCAGGGGGATCAGCCCCAGCATTTT. This encodes CASSPQGDQPQHF.